This TCR beta chain was captured in a study of shared clonotypes between healthy human individuals. Study-wide background: Researchers drew samples from a couple of women and three men aged 18 to 49.

TCRdb keeps only in-frame clones here, not all; method: immunoSEQ multiplex PCR. Here the sample spans some 2.1 million clones, over 85% being singletons. Concerning this clone itself: The target antigen is unknown.

Findings and caveats of the study: All-four-donor shared clonotypes had higher generation probabilities than non-shared clonotypes did. The sampled material consisted only of blood, and tissue repertoires are likely to differ. Generally, estimated richness proved larger in naive subsets than it did in memory subsets.

Trimming removed 4 bases from V and 7 bases from J, with 13 bases in between. Germline V gives CDR1 LGHNA, CDR2 YSLEER. CDR3 length: 13 amino acids. V gene TRBV4-3 combines with J gene TRBJ1-2; tentatively, D is TRBD1 (5 bases). The sequenced material came from naive CD4+ T cells sorted from blood. The subset is: CD45RA+ positively selected. This receptor was taken from a young man in good health. CDR3 DNA: TGCGCCAGCAGCCCTAGTGGGGGGTTTGGCTACACCTTC. Protein product: CASSPSGGFGYTF.